A single T cell receptor beta chain is shown here with its context. This clonotype was recorded many times. No antigen is known for it. Per-base qualities were not stored, and no clone one base away is much larger. V drops 4 bases and J drops 1 base, leaving 11 bases in between. CDR1 KGHSH and CDR2 LQKENI are derived from the germline V gene. Inclusive of the bounding cysteine and phenylalanine, the CDR3 is 15 residues long. The read is trimmed to its CDR3 DNA, 45 bases read in frame from base 1. This entry belongs to a study of regulatory T cells in long-lasting Graves disease (dated by TCRdb to about 2021). As for the study more broadly: Patients with newly diagnosed Graves' disease had been on antithyroid drugs for under 3 months. TCR sequencing covered around 13 persistent and around 20 newly diagnosed Graves' disease patients, about 35 samples in total. Peripheral blood TCR sequencing and RNA sequencing compared persistent Graves' disease patients with newly diagnosed Graves' disease patients. The study was registered as a clinical trial and conducted in China.

What this sample's time point label stands for: newly diagnosed GD, antithyroid drugs for less than 3 months. RNA was extracted from PBMCs in TRIzol for both TCR sequencing and RNA sequencing. The diagnosis of Graves' disease followed American Thyroid Association guidelines. Patients for the study were recruited at an endocrinology department in Xi'an, China. Each patient gave about 10 milliliters of peripheral blood, collected in an EDTA anticoagulant tube. Ficoll Paque Plus density gradient separation was used to isolate PBMCs, and no further T cell sorting was done. An Agilent 2100 Bioanalyzer and agarose gel were used to check RNA quality, and a NanoDrop 2000 was used to measure RNA concentration. General findings and caveats noted by the study authors: The study examined only peripheral blood because the primary lesion, thyroid tissue, could not be accessed. Sequencing and analysis were limited to the TCR beta chain. As a limitation, the authors acknowledged that the small sample size may reduce accuracy. Persistent disease showed preferential use of TRBV28, TRBJ1-2 and TRBJ2-5, whereas newly diagnosed disease favored TRBV20-1 and TRBJ2-1. Persistent patients shared more public clonotypes among themselves (around 2,700) than newly diagnosed patients did (roughly 910). Persistent Graves' disease patients showed lower TCR Shannon entropy and fewer highly expanded clones than newly diagnosed patients, suggesting clonal expansion.

The receptor library was made with multiplex PCR. The run used an Illumina HiSeq 4000. CDR3 regions were amplified by Arm-PCR with iRepertoire HTBI primers to construct TCR beta libraries. Before sequencing, the PCR products underwent gel purification. The authors' pipeline ran thus. Across samples, 62 TRBV and 14 TRBJ segments were identified and used for gene usage analysis of CDR3 amino acid clonotypes. COPE and FqMerger were used to merge filtered high-quality paired reads into contigs. Contigs were aligned with BLAST to IMGT TRBV, TRBD and TRBJ reference genes, and CDR3 was defined per IMGT. Any clonotype with a frequency above 0.1% was counted as a highly expanded clone. Shannon entropy was used to measure repertoire diversity, and the Gini coefficient was used to measure V-J evenness. A clonotype found in more than one individual was treated as public. TCRdb's own reprocessing of the public reads used fastp at Q25 and MiXCR and kept productive beta chains. Duplicate CDR3 protein sequences are folded into a single record with the most common DNA and genes. TCRdb's processing, not the study's, gives the V and J calls here. This sample has more than 300,000 distinct CDR3 sequences in its table, and 15% to 18% of those were observed once. The top ten constitute approximately 22% of the sample.

The chain joins TRBV18 to TRBJ1-3; tentative D gene TRBD1, with 5 bases matching. Sequences were derived from peripheral blood mononuclear cells (PBMCs), sampled at new diagnosis, from a patient treated with antithyroid drugs. The source is a female donor with Graves disease. The nucleotide sequence is TGTGCCAGCTCACAGAGACAGTTTTCTGGAAACACCATATATTTT. This yields the protein CASSQRQFSGNTIYF.